This T cell receptor beta chain comes out of a study of blood T cell repertoires in COVID-19. Study in general: The United States, Italy and Spain provided the acute and convalescent COVID-19 samples. Sources were T cells, B-cell-depleted T cells, or PBMCs; the material itself was cDNA or gDNA.

This clone was seen a few times. Sequencing used immunoSEQ multiplex PCR; TCRdb keeps in-frame clones, though not all of them. The sample carries about 170,000 clones, about three quarters recorded once. The V segment lost 1 base and the J segment 2 bases; nucleotides outside the gene matches: 10. CDR1 SGHTA and CDR2 FQGTGA come from the germline V gene. The CDR3 runs 19 residues. The receptor was isolated from a man between 65 and 85 years old with acute or convalescent COVID-19. The chain carries TRBV7-3 and TRBJ2-2, with 10 bases aligning to TRBD2. The source material was peripheral blood. The CDR3 coding sequence is TGTGCCAGCAGCTTAAATCGACCTCTAGCGGGAGCCAACACCGGGGAGCTGTTTTTT. This gives the protein CASSLNRPLAGANTGELFF.